These 22 T cell receptor beta chains share one sample of origin, sequenced in a study of CD8 T cells in ankylosing spondylitis. Study-level results: A TCR beta motif made of several highly homologous variants seemed typical of ankylosing spondylitis blood.

Their antigen targets remain unknown. Using its own MiXCR run on the 5' RACE reads, TCRdb lists one record per CDR3 protein. The repertoire consists of approximately 520,000 distinct CDR3 sequences, with about 5.2% occurring once and the leading ten covering under 4.5%. Sequenced material: blood, either unsorted or a sorted T cell fraction (not recorded which). These receptors all come from a male donor with ankylosing spondylitis.

This clonotype was observed many times. CDR3 amino acids: CASTPTHPNYGYTF. The CDR3 region has the DNA TGTGCCAGCACTCCGACACACCCTAACTATGGCTACACCTTC. This chain connects TRBV27 to TRBJ1-2; D unresolved. V dropped 7 bases and J dropped 0 bases, with 12 bases sitting between them. The germline gives CDR1 MNHEY, CDR2 SMNVEV (reference sequence). This CDR3 has 14 amino acids.

This clonotype was counted at least ten times. The chain carries TRBV5-1 and TRBJ1-6; 8 nucleotides line up with TRBD1. The CDR3 has 15 residues. Germline CDR1 reads SGHRS; CDR2 reads YFSETQ. V dropped 1 base and J dropped 7; count of bases not matched to a gene: 4. The CDR3 sequence: CASSLHRQGNSPLHF. CDR3 coding DNA: TGCGCCAGCAGCTTGCACAGACAGGGGAATTCACCCCTCCACTTT.

The rearrangement joins TRBV4-2 to TRBJ2-5; 10 nucleotides line up with TRBD2. The CDR3 runs to 17 residues. Per the germline V gene, CDR1 is LGHNA and CDR2 is YNFKEQ. V dropped 1 base and J dropped 5; count of bases not matched to a gene: 10. Here the CDR3 DNA reads TGTGCCAGCAGCCAAGTCGGCCTAGCGGGAGCTTGGGAGACCCAGTACTTC. Protein: CASSQVGLAGAWETQYF.

Ten or more counts support this clonotype. V and J are TRBV3-1 and TRBJ1-5, with D perhaps TRBD1 (5 bases). Germline V gene data show CDR1 as LGHDT and CDR2 as YNNKEL (reference sequence). The V and J ends lost 2 bases and 7 bases respectively, with 12 bases between them. The CDR3 has 14 residues. The CDR3 region has the DNA TGTGCCAGCAGCCAAACAGGTTACGTCCAGCCCCAGCATTTT. It translates to CASSQTGYVQPQHF. The full variable domain, in which reference TRBV3-1 and TRBJ1-5 provide the parts outside the CDR3, is DTAVSQTPKYLVTQMGNDKSIKCEQNLGHDTMYWYKQDSKKFLKIMFSYNNKELIINETVPNRFSPKSPDKAHLNLHINSLELGDSAVYFCASSQTGYVQPQHFGDGTRLSIL.

J is TRBJ1-1 and V is TRBV6-5; perhaps TRBD1 as D (5 bases). The CDR3 has 15 amino acids. Deletions cut 0 bases from V and 4 bases from J, with 12 bases between. Per the germline V gene, CDR1 is MNHEY and CDR2 is SVGAGI. The CDR3 DNA sequence: TGTGCCAGCAGTTACTCAAAGGGGTACGGCACTGAAGCTTTCTTT. Protein product: CASSYSKGYGTEAFF.

This clonotype has at least ten counts. The genes are TRBV7-6 and TRBJ2-7; tentatively, D is TRBD2 (6 bases). The V gene's germline CDR1 is SGHVS and CDR2 FNYEAQ. Trimming left V 2 bases short and J 6 bases short, with 17 bases between. This CDR3 is 15 amino acids long. CDR3 in DNA: TGTGCCAGCAGCTTATTTCCGACGGGAGAGGTCGAGCAGTACTTC. This codes for CASSLFPTGEVEQYF.

This clonotype showed up just a few times. J is TRBJ2-2 and V is TRBV30; no clear D. The CDR3 has 13 amino acids. Germline V gene lookup returns CDR1 GTSNPN and CDR2 SVGIG (reference sequence). Trimming pared 0 bases from V and 0 bases from J, leaving 2 bases between. CDR3 sequence reads: CAWSVSNTGELFF. In DNA form, the CDR3 reads TGTGCCTGGAGTGTATCGAACACCGGGGAGCTGTTTTTT.

The sample holds many counts of this clonotype. The V call is TRBV20-1, the J call TRBJ2-1, with 7 bases that match TRBD1. V shed 1 base and J 1 base; nucleotides not matched to a gene: 7. The CDR3 has 16 amino acids. Germline V gives CDR1 DFQATT, CDR2 SNEGSKA (reference sequence). In nucleotides, the CDR3 is TGCAGTGCTAGAGGGGGGACAGTCAGATCCTACAATGAGCAGTTCTTC. Translating it yields CSARGGTVRSYNEQFF.

Ten or more counts support this clonotype. The CDR3 protein is CASSLAPTVNTGELFF. CDR3 bases: TGTGCCAGCAGCTTAGCGCCGACAGTTAACACCGGGGAGCTGTTTTTT. The rearrangement links TRBV7-9 to TRBJ2-2; the D gene is possibly TRBD1 (5 bases). Germline V gene sequence: CDR1 SEHNR, CDR2 FQNEAQ (reference sequence). The CDR3 is 16 amino acids. Trimming left V 0 bases short and J 2 bases short, with 10 bases between.

This clonotype showed up many times. The chain carries TRBV9 and TRBJ2-1; 8 nucleotides align to TRBD1. CDR1 and CDR2 (germline): SGDLS, YYNGEE. This CDR3 contains 17 residues. V dropped 1 base and J dropped 5; count of bases not matched to a gene: 11. CDR3 residues: CASSVRSQGERNNEQFF. The CDR3 nucleotides read TGTGCCAGCAGCGTAAGATCACAGGGGGAGAGGAACAATGAGCAGTTCTTC.

The V gene is TRBV6-5, the J gene TRBJ2-3, with 8 nucleotides matching TRBD2. Germline V gene lookup returns CDR1 MNHEY and CDR2 SVGAGI. Trimming took 0 bases from V and 3 from J; bases not matched to a gene: 8. CDR3 length: 17 amino acids. This CDR3 reads CASSYSPGGEGTDTQYF. CDR3 DNA sequence: TGTGCCAGCAGTTACTCTCCCGGGGGGGAAGGGACAGATACGCAGTATTTT.

There are many counts of this clonotype. The CDR3 protein is CASTAVGSVYEQYF. The CDR3 DNA is TGTGCCAGCACCGCCGTTGGTTCGGTGTACGAGCAGTACTTC. This rearrangement joins TRBV28 to TRBJ2-7; D gene unclear. Germline assignment: CDR1 MDHEN and CDR2 SYDVKM. Trimming shortened V by 7 bases and J by 4 bases, and 17 bases separated the two germline ends. The CDR3 has 14 residues. Drawing the rest from reference TRBV28 and TRBJ2-7, the complete variable domain is DVKVTQSSRYLVKRTGEKVFLECVQDMDHENMFWYRQDPGLGLRLIYFSYDVKMKEKGDIPEGYSVSREKKERFSLILESASTNQTSMYLCASTAVGSVYEQYFGPGTRLTVT.

Concerning this clonotype: The junction shows a germline mismatch at one end, possibly a read error. The chain employs TRBV3-1 and TRBJ2-5; 7 bases agree with TRBD2. The CDR3 runs 13 residues. Germline CDR1 LGHDT, CDR2 YNNKEL (reference sequence). The CDR3: CASSKQVRETQYF. DNA for the CDR3: TGTGCCTCCTCCAAGCAGGTGCGGGAGACACAGTACTTC.

The sample holds many counts of this clonotype. The chain carries TRBV6-2 or TRBV6-3 and TRBJ1-2; the match to TRBD1 covers 9 bases. Trimming cost V 5 bases and J 3 bases; bases outside gene matches: 1. The germline gives CDR1 MNHEY, CDR2 SVGEGT. The CDR3 sequence is 13 residues long. The CDR3 is CASSRQGDYGYTF. As DNA, the CDR3 is TGTGCCAGCAGTAGACAGGGGGACTATGGCTACACCTTC.

This clonotype was counted ten times or more. The gene calls are TRBV5-1 and TRBJ1-6; D is ambiguous. Germline CDR1 and CDR2: SGHRS and YFSETQ. V lost 6 bases, J lost 9 bases, and 16 bases lay in between. This CDR3 is 14 amino acids long. The CDR3 coding sequence is TGCGCCAGCAAGGAGAGCTTCCCAATTTCACCCCTCCACTTT. This translates into CASKESFPISPLHF.

This clonotype was detected many times. This chain joins TRBV4-2 and TRBJ2-1; 10 nucleotides line up with TRBD2. The CDR3 is 17 amino acids. Germline CDR1 and CDR2: LGHNA and YNFKEQ. The J segment lost 4 bases and the V segment lost 0 bases, leaving 6 bases of the junction unmatched. CDR3 DNA: TGTGCCAGCAGCCAAGATTCAGAGCGGGGGGGGTACAATGAGCAGTTCTTC. Translating gives CASSQDSERGGYNEQFF.

This clonotype was detected many times. The rearrangement links TRBV29-1 to TRBJ1-1, with D hard to call. Germline CDR1 reads SQVTM; CDR2 reads ANQGSEA. Trimming took 2 bases from V and 0 from J, leaving 13 bases between them. The CDR3 covers 15 residues. The CDR3 sequence is CSVELNLSLNTEAFF. The CDR3 DNA follows: TGCAGCGTTGAACTTAATCTGAGCTTGAACACTGAAGCTTTCTTT.

This clonotype was recorded at least ten times. The V gene is TRBV5-1, the J gene TRBJ1-4, with 7 positions matching TRBD1. Per germline, CDR1 SGHRS and CDR2 YFSETQ. This CDR3 spans 14 amino acids. Losses at the gene ends were 5 bases for V and 3 bases for J; bases not matched to a gene: 4. In DNA, the CDR3 is TGCGCCAGCAGGTTCGGGACAGCTAATGAAAAACTGTTTTTT. Translated, it gives CASRFGTANEKLFF.

This clonotype was counted at least ten times. The chain carries TRBV20-1 and TRBJ2-3, with TRBD2 matching 8 bases. The V segment lost 3 bases and the J segment 1 base; nucleotides outside the gene matches: 3. CDR3 size: 14 residues. The germline CDR1 and CDR2 sequences are DFQATT and SNEGSKA (reference sequence). The CDR3 DNA follows: TGCAGTGCTAGCGGGGGGGCGGGCACAGATACGCAGTATTTT. Translating it yields CSASGGAGTDTQYF.

This clonotype has at least ten counts. The chain has TRBV9 and TRBJ1-6; no firm D call. CDR1 is SGDLS and CDR2 is YYNGEE in the germline V gene. The CDR3 covers 17 residues. The V gene lost 4 bases and the J gene lost 7 bases, with 21 bases spanning the gap. CDR3 DNA sequence: TGTGCCAGCAGCAGGGCCTCTGGCCCACGAGAAAATTCACCCCTCCACTTT. As protein: CASSRASGPRENSPLHF.

This clonotype was detected only a few times. This chain uses TRBV9 with TRBJ2-3, with no clear D. V dropped 4 bases and J dropped 6 bases, with 9 bases sitting between them. From germline, CDR1 is SGDLS and CDR2 YYNGEE. The length of the CDR3 is 12 residues. CDR3 sequence (DNA): TGTGCCAGCAGCCAGAGTGGGGATACGCAGTATTTT. It translates to CASSQSGDTQYF.

This clonotype has at least ten counts. The V call is TRBV20-1, the J call TRBJ1-1; D is possibly TRBD1 (6 bases). The V end lost 5 bases, the J end lost 5 bases, and 12 bases lay between the germline ends. CDR1 is DFQATT and CDR2 is SNEGSKA in the germline V gene (reference sequence). CDR3 size: 12 residues. CDR3: CSAQGQWTEAFF. The CDR3 DNA is TGCAGTGCTCAGGGGCAGTGGACTGAAGCTTTCTTT.